Given below is one TCR beta chain in context. The record originates from a study of cytomegalovirus exposure and HLA in healthy donors. Trimming left V 0 bases short and J 3 bases short, with 20 bases between. The germline gives CDR1 MRHNA, CDR2 SNTAGT. CDR3 length equals 19 residues. PCR involved 60 Vbeta and 13 Jbeta primers. Sequencing used immunoSEQ multiplex PCR; TCRdb keeps in-frame clones, though not all of them. The data show 110,000 to 150,000 clones, about 78% seen once. The TCR comes from a young man in good health and CMV-seronegative. The sequencing input was PBMCs. The chain joins TRBV6-4 to TRBJ2-2; D possibly corresponds to TRBD1 (6 bases). CDR3 bases: TGTGCCAGCAGTGACTCGTCTGGGGGCGACTTGTACGACACCGGGGAGCTGTTTTTT. Encoded protein: CASSDSSGGDLYDTGELFF.